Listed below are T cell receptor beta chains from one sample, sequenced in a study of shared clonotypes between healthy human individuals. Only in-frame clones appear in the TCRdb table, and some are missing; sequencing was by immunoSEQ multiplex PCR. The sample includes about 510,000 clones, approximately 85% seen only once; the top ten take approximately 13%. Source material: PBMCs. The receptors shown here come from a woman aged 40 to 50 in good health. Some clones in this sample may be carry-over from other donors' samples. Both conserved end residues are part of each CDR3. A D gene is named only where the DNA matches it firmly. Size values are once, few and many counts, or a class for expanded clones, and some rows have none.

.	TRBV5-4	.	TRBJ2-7	CASSFGLDQPQYF	TGTGCCAGCAGCTTTGGACTGGACCAACCCCAGTACTTC
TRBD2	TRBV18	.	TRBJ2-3	CASSPREAELDTQYF	TGTGCCAGCTCACCGCGGGAGGCCGAGTTAGATACGCAGTATTTT
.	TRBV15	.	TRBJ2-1	CATSSRGGAAFYNEQFF	TGTGCCACCAGCTCTCGAGGGGGGGCAGCCTTCTACAATGAGCAGTTCTTC
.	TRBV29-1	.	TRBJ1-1	CSVEDPTASSSTEAFF	TGCAGCGTTGAAGACCCAACAGCGAGTAGTAGCACTGAAGCTTTCTTT
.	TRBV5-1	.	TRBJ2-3	CASSLALRQVTDTQYF	TGCGCCAGCAGCTTGGCTCTCAGACAGGTCACAGATACGCAGTATTTT
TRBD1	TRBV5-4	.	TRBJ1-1	CASRRTGRFEAFF	TGTGCCAGCAGGAGGACAGGGCGATTTGAAGCTTTCTTT
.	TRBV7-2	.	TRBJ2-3	CASSLEGPTDTQYF	TGTGCCAGCAGTCTAGAGGGACCGACAGATACGCAGTATTTT
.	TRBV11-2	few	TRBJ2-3	CASSLGPVGTQYF	TGTGCCAGCAGCTTAGGGCCGGTGGGTACGCAGTATTTT
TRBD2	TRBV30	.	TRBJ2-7	CAWSRTSGYEQYF	TGTGCCTGGAGCCGGACTAGCGGCTACGAGCAGTACTTC
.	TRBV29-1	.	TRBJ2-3	CSASAEAGTDTQYF	TGCAGCGCTTCCGCGGAGGCAGGCACAGATACGCAGTATTTT
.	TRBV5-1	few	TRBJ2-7	CASSFEGPYEQYF	TGCGCCAGCAGCTTTGAAGGGCCCTACGAGCAGTACTTC
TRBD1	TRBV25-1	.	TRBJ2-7	CASSKVTGAYEQYF	TGTGCCAGCAGTAAGGTAACAGGGGCCTACGAGCAGTACTTC
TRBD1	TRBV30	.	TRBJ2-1	CAWSQQGAREQFF	TGTGCCTGGAGTCAACAGGGGGCACGGGAGCAGTTCTTC
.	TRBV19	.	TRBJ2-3	CASSIGLYSSDTQYF	TGTGCCAGTAGTATAGGCCTTTATAGCTCAGATACGCAGTATTTT
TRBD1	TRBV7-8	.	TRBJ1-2	CASSLSQGETYTF	TGTGCCAGCAGCTTATCCCAGGGGGAGACCTACACCTTC
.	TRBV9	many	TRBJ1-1	CASSVGPPGPGTEAFF	TGTGCCAGCAGCGTAGGCCCCCCCGGACCGGGGACTGAAGCTTTCTTT
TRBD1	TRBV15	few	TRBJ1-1	CATSRGDTITGDTEAFF	TGTGCCACCAGCCGGGGGGACACAATAACAGGGGACACTGAAGCTTTCTTT
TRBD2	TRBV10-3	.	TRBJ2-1	CAISSGRTTAEQFF	TGTGCCATCAGCAGCGGGAGGACAACAGCGGAGCAGTTCTTC
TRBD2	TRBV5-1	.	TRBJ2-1	CASSTSFSGRTSYNEQFF	TGCGCCAGCAGCACGTCATTCAGCGGGAGAACCTCCTACAATGAGCAGTTCTTC
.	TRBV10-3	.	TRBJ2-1	CAIRGTAPDEQFF	TGTGCCATCAGGGGGACTGCACCCGATGAGCAGTTCTTC
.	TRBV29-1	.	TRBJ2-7	CSVANPLASSYEQYF	TGCAGCGTTGCGAATCCTCTAGCGTCCTCCTACGAGCAGTACTTC
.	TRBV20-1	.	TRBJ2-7	CSASYGLEQYF	TGCAGTGCTAGTTATGGATTAGAGCAGTACTTC